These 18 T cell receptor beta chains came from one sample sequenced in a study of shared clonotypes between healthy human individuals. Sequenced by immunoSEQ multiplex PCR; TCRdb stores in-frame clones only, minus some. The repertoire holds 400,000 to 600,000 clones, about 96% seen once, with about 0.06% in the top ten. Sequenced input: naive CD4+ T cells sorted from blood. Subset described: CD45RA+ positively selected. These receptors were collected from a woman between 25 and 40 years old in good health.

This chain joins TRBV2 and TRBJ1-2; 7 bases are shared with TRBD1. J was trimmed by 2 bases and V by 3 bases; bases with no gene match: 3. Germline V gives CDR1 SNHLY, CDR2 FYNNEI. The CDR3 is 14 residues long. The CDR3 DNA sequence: TGTGCCAGCAGTGATAACAGGGGAAACTATGGCTACACCTTC. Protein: CASSDNRGNYGYTF.

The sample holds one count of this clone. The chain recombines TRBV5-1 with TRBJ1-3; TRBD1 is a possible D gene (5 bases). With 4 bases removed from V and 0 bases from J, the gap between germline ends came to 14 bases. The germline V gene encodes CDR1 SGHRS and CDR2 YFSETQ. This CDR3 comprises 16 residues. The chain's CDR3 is CASSPGTLHSGNTIYF. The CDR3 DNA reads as TGCGCCAGCAGCCCCGGGACCCTGCACTCTGGAAACACCATATATTTT.

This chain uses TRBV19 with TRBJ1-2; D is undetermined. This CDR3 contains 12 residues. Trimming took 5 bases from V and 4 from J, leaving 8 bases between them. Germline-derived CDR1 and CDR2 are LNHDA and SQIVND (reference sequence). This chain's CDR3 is CASSFDIYGYTF. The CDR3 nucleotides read TGTGCCAGTAGTTTCGACATCTATGGCTACACCTTC.

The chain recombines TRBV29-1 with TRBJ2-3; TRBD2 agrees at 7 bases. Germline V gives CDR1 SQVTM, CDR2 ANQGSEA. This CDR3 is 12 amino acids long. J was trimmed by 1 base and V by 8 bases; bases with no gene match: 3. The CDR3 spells CSLGGGTDTQYF. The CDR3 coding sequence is TGCAGCTTGGGGGGGGGCACAGATACGCAGTATTTT.

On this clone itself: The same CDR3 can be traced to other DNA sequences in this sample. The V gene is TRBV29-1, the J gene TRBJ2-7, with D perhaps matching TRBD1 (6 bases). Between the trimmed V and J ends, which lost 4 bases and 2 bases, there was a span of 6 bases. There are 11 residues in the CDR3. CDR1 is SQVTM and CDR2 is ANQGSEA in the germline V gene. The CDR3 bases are TGCAGCGTTGGACAGGCCTACGAGCAGTACTTC. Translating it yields CSVGQAYEQYF.

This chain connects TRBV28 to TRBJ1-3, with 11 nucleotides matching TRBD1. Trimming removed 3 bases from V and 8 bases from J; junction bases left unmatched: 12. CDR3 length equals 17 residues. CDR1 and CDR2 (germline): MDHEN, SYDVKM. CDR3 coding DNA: TGTGCCAGCAGTTTGTCCCTCGGGACAGGGGGGGGGCACACCATATATTTT. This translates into CASSLSLGTGGGHTIYF.

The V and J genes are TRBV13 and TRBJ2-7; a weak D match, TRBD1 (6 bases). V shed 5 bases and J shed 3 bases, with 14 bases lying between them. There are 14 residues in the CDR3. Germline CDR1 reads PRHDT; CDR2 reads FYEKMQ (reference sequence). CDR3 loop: CASSPRDTDYEQYF. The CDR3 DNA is TGTGCCAGCAGCCCCCGGGACACGGACTACGAGCAGTACTTC.

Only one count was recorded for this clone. The CDR3 nucleotides read TGCGCCAGCAGCCCTGGAGGGGGCTTGGGCTACGAGCAGTACTTC. It yields the protein CASSPGGGLGYEQYF. The chain recombines TRBV5-1 with TRBJ2-7; a possible D gene is TRBD1 (7 bases). The CDR3 spans 15 residues. Trimming left V 4 bases short and J 3 bases short, with 17 bases between. Germline V lookup: CDR1 SGHRS, CDR2 YFSETQ. Complete variable domain (other parts from reference TRBV5-1 and TRBJ2-7): KAGVTQTPRYLIKTRGQQVTLSCSPISGHRSVSWYQQTPGQGLQFLFEYFSETQRNKGNFPGRFSGRQFSNSRSEMNVSTLELGDSALYLCASSPGGGLGYEQYFGPGTRLTVT.

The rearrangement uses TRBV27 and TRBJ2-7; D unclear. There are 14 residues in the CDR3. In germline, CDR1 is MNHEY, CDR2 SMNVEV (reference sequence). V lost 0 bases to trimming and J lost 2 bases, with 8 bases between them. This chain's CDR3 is CASSLSPITYEQYF. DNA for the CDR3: TGTGCCAGCAGTTTATCTCCGATTACCTACGAGCAGTACTTC.

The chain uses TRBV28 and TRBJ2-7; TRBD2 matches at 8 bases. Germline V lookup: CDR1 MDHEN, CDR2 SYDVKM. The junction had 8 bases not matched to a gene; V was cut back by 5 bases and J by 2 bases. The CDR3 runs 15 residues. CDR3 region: CASSQAGDGTYEQYF. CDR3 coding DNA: TGTGCCAGCAGTCAAGCGGGAGACGGGACCTACGAGCAGTACTTC.

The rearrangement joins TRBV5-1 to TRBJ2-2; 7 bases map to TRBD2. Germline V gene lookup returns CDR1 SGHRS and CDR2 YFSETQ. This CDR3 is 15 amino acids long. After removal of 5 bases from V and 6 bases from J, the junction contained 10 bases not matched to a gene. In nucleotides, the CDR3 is TGCGCCAGCAGGGTGCCCCAGGGAGGGTCCGGGGAGCTGTTTTTT. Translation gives CASRVPQGGSGELFF.

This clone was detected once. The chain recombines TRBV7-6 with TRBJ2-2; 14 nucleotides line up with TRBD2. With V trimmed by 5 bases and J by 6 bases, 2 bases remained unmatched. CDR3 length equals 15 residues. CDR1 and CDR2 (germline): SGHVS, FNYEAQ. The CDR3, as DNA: TGTGCCAGCAGCCGACTAGCGGGAGGGCCCGGGGAGCTGTTTTTT. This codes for CASSRLAGGPGELFF.

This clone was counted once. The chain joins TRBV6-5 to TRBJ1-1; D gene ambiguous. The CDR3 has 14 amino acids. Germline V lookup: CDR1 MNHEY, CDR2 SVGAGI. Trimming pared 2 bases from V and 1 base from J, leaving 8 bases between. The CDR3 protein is CASSYLQRNTEAFF. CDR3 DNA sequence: TGTGCCAGCAGTTACCTCCAGAGGAACACTGAAGCTTTCTTT.

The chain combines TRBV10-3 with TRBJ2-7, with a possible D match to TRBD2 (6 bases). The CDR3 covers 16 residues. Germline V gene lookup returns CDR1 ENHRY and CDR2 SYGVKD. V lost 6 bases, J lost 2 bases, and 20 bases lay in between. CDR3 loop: CAISAYRDSKTYEQYF. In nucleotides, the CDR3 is TGTGCCATCAGCGCCTACCGGGACTCTAAGACCTACGAGCAGTACTTC.

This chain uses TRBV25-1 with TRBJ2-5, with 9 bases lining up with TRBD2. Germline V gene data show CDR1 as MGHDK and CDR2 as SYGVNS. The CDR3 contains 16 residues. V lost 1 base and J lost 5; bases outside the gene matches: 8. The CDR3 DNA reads TGTGCCAGCAGTGAATTAATAGCGGGAGTTGGGGAGACCCAGTACTTC. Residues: CASSELIAGVGETQYF. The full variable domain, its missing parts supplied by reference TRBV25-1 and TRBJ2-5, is EADIYQTPRYLVIGTGKKITLECSQTMGHDKMYWYQQDPGMELHLIHYSYGVNSTEKGDLSSESTVSRIRTEHFPLTLESARPSHTSQYLCASSELIAGVGETQYFGPGTRLLVL.

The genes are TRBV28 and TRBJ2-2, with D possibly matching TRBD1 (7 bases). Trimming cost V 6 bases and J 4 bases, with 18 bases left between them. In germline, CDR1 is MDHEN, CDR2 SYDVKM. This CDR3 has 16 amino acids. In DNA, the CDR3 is TGTGCCAGCAGCCCACACAGGGGAGGCGGCACCGGGGAGCTGTTTTTT. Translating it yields CASSPHRGGGTGELFF.

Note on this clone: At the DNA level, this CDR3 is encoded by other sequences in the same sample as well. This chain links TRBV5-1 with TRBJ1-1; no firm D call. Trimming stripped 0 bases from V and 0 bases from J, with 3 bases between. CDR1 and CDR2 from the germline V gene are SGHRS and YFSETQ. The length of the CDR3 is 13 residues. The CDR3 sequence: CASSLGVNTEAFF. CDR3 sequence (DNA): TGCGCCAGCAGCTTGGGGGTGAACACTGAAGCTTTCTTT.

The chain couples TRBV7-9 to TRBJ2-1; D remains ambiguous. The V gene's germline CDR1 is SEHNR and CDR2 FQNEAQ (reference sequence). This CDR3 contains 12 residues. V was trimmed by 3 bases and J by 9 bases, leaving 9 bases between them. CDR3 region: CASSLKNSEQFF. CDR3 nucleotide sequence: TGTGCCAGCAGCTTGAAGAATAGTGAGCAGTTCTTC.